This TCR beta chain was obtained from a study of monozygotic twins with inflammatory bowel disease. From the 5' RACE reads, TCRdb lists one entry per CDR3 protein and no DNA. The sample has around 410,000 distinct CDR3 sequences. Germline CDR1 is SGDLS and CDR2 is YYNGEE. This CDR3 is built from 16 residues. This TCR was sampled from a human donor with ulcerative colitis or Crohn's disease, or a healthy co-twin of an affected twin (not recorded which). The genes are TRBV9 and TRBJ2-2; TCRdb's assignment of TRBD1 cannot be checked, as there is no DNA. The sample was blood. CDR3 residues: CASSETAFPGAGELFF. The full variable domain, with the rest looked up from reference TRBV9 and TRBJ2-2, is DSGVTQTPKHLITATGQRVTLRCSPRSGDLSVYWYQQSLDQGLQFLIQYYNGEERAKGNILERFSAQQFPDLHSELNLSSLELGDSALYFCASSETAFPGAGELFFGEGSRLTVL.